Here is one T cell receptor beta chain with its context. Its specificity is unknown. The record originates from a study of regulatory and conventional T cells in RAG deficiency. General study points: Shannon entropy was markedly lower and Simpson indices higher in RAG-deficient patients than control T-cell subsets. Patient subsets had shorter CDR3s; Omenn Treg-Tconv overlap exceeded 85%.

The J segment lost 1 base and the V segment lost 8 bases, leaving 7 bases of the junction unmatched. The CDR3 has 15 amino acids. Germline V CDR1 and CDR2: MNHNY, SVGAGI (reference sequence). Genomic DNA came from blood conventional CD4+ T cells gated CD25-low CD127-high. Produced via immunoSEQ multiplex PCR; TCRdb's table is partial and in-frame only. This table holds about 30,000 clones, more than 90% found once. These data are also associated with another study on regulatory T cells. That source notes: Primers: 52 TRBV forward and 13 TRBJ reverse. Skewed V and J usage and few unique V-J pairs marked patient repertoires, most in Tregs.

The sample comprised CD25- CD4+ T cells sorted from blood. This receptor was taken from a human donor in good health. V usage is TRBV6-6 and J usage is TRBJ1-1, with 10 bases that match TRBD1. CDR3 sequence reads: CASLTGDRGNTEAFF. DNA of the CDR3: TGTGCCAGCCTAACTGGGGACAGGGGGAACACTGAAGCTTTCTTT.